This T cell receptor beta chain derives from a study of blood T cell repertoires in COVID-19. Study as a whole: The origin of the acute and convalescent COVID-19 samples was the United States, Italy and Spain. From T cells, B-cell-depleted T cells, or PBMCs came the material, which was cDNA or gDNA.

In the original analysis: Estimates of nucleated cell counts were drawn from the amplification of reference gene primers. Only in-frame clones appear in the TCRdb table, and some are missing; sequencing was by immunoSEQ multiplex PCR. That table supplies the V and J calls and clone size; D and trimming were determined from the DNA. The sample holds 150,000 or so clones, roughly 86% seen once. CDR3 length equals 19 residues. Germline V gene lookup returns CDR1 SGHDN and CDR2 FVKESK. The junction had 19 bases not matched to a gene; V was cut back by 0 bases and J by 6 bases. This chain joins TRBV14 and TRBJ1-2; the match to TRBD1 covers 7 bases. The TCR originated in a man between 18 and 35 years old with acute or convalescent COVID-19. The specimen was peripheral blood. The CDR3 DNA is TGTGCCAGCAGCCAAGACACTTCCCGGGACAGTTGGGGAAAGGATGGCTACACCTTC. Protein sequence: CASSQDTSRDSWGKDGYTF. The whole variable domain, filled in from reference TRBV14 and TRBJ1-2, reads EAGVTQFPSHSVIEKGQTVTLRCDPISGHDNLYWYRRVMGKEIKFLLHFVKESKQDESGMPNNRFLAERTGGTYSTLKVQPAELEDSGVYFCASSQDTSRDSWGKDGYTFGSGTRLTVV.